One and the same sample provided the 30 T cell receptor beta chains below, sequenced in a study of patients and donors after allogeneic stem cell transplantation. TCRdb re-analysed the RT-PCR reads in MiXCR, keeping a single row per CDR3 protein. The table shows approximately 200,000 distinct CDR3 sequences, with 35% to 45% occurring only once. The sequenced material came from blood, either unsorted or a sorted T cell fraction (not recorded which). All receptors derive from a human donor who was either an allogeneic HSCT recipient or a stem cell or donor lymphocyte infusion donor (not recorded which). It is not recorded whose cells these are; they may come from a transplant donor.

The chain links TRBV10-3 to TRBJ2-3; 7 positions agree with TRBD1. V shed 7 bases and J 1 base; nucleotides not matched to a gene: 5. This CDR3 has 14 amino acids. Germline loops: CDR1 ENHRY, CDR2 SYGVKD. The CDR3 sequence is CAITGGQGTDTQYF. The CDR3 region has the DNA TGTGCCATCACCGGAGGACAGGGCACAGATACGCAGTATTTT.

The rearrangement joins TRBV20-1 to TRBJ1-6; 8 nucleotides agree with TRBD1. Trimming took 6 bases from V and 5 from J; bases not matched to a gene: 6. The CDR3 spans 14 residues. Germline V gene lookup returns CDR1 DFQATT and CDR2 SNEGSKA (reference sequence). Here the CDR3 reads CSAEGQGNNSPLHF. CDR3 nucleotide sequence: TGCAGTGCAGAAGGACAGGGAAATAATTCACCCCTCCACTTT.

This clonotype showed up just a few times. The chain recombines TRBV20-1 with TRBJ1-1; D possibly corresponds to TRBD1 (6 bases). Per the germline V gene, CDR1 is DFQATT and CDR2 is SNEGSKA (reference sequence). With 5 bases removed from V and 6 bases from J, the gap between germline ends came to 16 bases. The CDR3 is made up of 13 amino acids. This chain's CDR3 is CSAQGWGAAEAFF. The CDR3, as DNA: TGCAGTGCTCAGGGGTGGGGGGCCGCTGAAGCTTTCTTT.

V gene TRBV5-1 combines with J gene TRBJ2-7, with D maybe TRBD2 (5 bases). The CDR3 has 16 residues. Looked up from germline, CDR1 is SGHRS and CDR2 is YFSETQ. The V end was cut by 4 bases, the J end by 3 bases, with 20 bases between. CDR3 protein: CASSPSRRYTSYEQYF. CDR3 nucleotide sequence: TGCGCCAGCAGCCCGAGTAGGAGGTATACAAGCTACGAGCAGTACTTC.

This clonotype was observed a few times. The chain has TRBV15 and TRBJ1-1; D uncertain. Per the germline V gene, CDR1 is LNHNV and CDR2 is YYDKDF (reference sequence). This CDR3 region has 12 residues. V shed 0 bases and J shed 7 bases, with 6 bases lying between them. As DNA, the CDR3 is TGTGCCACCAGCAGAGATCCCGTTGAAGCTTTCTTT. Translating gives CATSRDPVEAFF.

This clonotype was detected only a few times. This rearrangement joins TRBV20-1 to TRBJ2-7; D perhaps matches TRBD1 (6 bases). This CDR3 region has 14 residues. Germline CDR1 reads DFQATT; CDR2 reads SNEGSKA (reference sequence). CDR3 DNA: TGCATGATCCCTGATTCGGACAGCCCCTACGAGCAGTACTTC. Its translation is CMIPDSDSPYEQYF.

The chain joins TRBV5-1 to TRBJ2-1; no clear D gene. V gave up 3 bases and J gave up 0 bases, with 10 bases separating them. This CDR3 contains 15 residues. Per the germline V gene, CDR1 is SGHRS and CDR2 is YFSETQ. CDR3 coding DNA: TGCGCCAGCAGCTACGGATCCAGCTCCTACAATGAGCAGTTCTTC. As protein: CASSYGSSSYNEQFF.

The sample holds one count of this clonotype. V usage is TRBV5-4 and J usage is TRBJ2-2; D gene ambiguous. CDR1 and CDR2 (germline): SGHNT, YYREEE (reference sequence). The CDR3 has 14 amino acids. Trimming took off 2 bases at V and 6 bases at J, with 11 bases between the two ends. The DNA of the CDR3 is TGTGCCAGCAGCTTACGGATGGCTTCCGGGGAGCTGTTTTTT. As protein: CASSLRMASGELFF.

This clonotype was seen a single time. The CDR3 bases are TGTGCCAGCAGTGAAGGGACAGGGTTGAACATTCAGTACTTC. It translates to CASSEGTGLNIQYF. V gene TRBV2 combines with J gene TRBJ2-4, with 8 bases aligning to TRBD1. This CDR3 is 14 amino acids long. Germline-derived CDR1 and CDR2 are SNHLY and FYNNEI. V shed 1 base, J shed 7 bases, and the junction held 3 bases outside the gene matches.

In its sample, this clonotype was seen a few times. V is TRBV28 and J is TRBJ1-2, with D possibly being TRBD1 (6 bases). The CDR3 runs to 14 residues. Germline values: CDR1 MDHEN, CDR2 SYDVKM. V was pared by 6 bases and J by 4 bases, with 15 bases between. This CDR3 reads CASRTQTGVYGYTF. The CDR3 DNA follows: TGTGCCAGCAGGACCCAGACAGGCGTCTATGGCTACACCTTC.

A few counts support this clonotype. The gene calls are TRBV3-1 and TRBJ2-7; D is uncertain. Trimming left V 3 bases short and J 6 bases short, with 15 bases between. Per germline, CDR1 LGHDT and CDR2 YNNKEL (reference sequence). The CDR3 spans 14 residues. CDR3 nucleotide sequence: TGTGCCAGCAGCCACCCCGGGCCCTTGGGCGAGCAGTACTTC. It encodes CASSHPGPLGEQYF.

This clonotype was counted only a few times. This sequence joins TRBV25-1 and TRBJ1-3, with 7 positions matching TRBD1. The CDR3 consists of 16 residues. J lost 0 bases, V lost 2 bases, and 4 bases had no gene match. The germline V gene encodes CDR1 MGHDK and CDR2 SYGVNS. CDR3 region: CASSETGVRSGNTIYF. The CDR3 coding sequence is TGTGCCAGCAGTGAAACAGGGGTCCGCTCTGGAAACACCATATATTTT. The full variable domain, its missing parts supplied by reference TRBV25-1 and TRBJ1-3, is EADIYQTPRYLVIGTGKKITLECSQTMGHDKMYWYQQDPGMELHLIHYSYGVNSTEKGDLSSESTVSRIRTEHFPLTLESARPSHTSQYLCASSETGVRSGNTIYFGEGSWLTVV.

This clonotype turned up a few times. The CDR3 protein is CASSFGGGGQETQYF. DNA for the CDR3: TGTGCCAGCAGTTTTGGGGGAGGTGGCCAAGAGACCCAGTACTTC. This rearrangement joins TRBV12-3 or TRBV12-4 to TRBJ2-5, with TRBD2 as a possible D gene (6 bases). The CDR3 is made up of 15 amino acids. V was trimmed by 3 bases and J by 1 base, leaving 12 bases between them.

This sequence joins TRBV12-3 or TRBV12-4 and TRBJ1-2; no firm D call. Trimming stripped 3 bases from V and 9 bases from J, with 14 bases between. The CDR3 is 13 amino acids. The CDR3 sequence: CASSFAGGKSYTF. For the CDR3, the DNA is TGTGCCAGCAGTTTCGCGGGAGGGAAAAGCTACACCTTC.

The chain is built from TRBV9 and TRBJ2-7; 7 bases are shared with TRBD2. The CDR3 covers 13 residues. V lost 8 bases and J lost 1; bases outside the gene matches: 6. From germline, CDR1 is SGDLS and CDR2 YYNGEE. CDR3 region: CARTGGRSYEQYF. CDR3 bases: TGTGCCAGGACGGGGGGACGTTCCTACGAGCAGTACTTC.

V usage is TRBV10-3 and J usage is TRBJ2-7; D gene ambiguous. Germline CDR1 is ENHRY and CDR2 is SYGVKD. The length of the CDR3 is 12 residues. Trimming removed 5 bases at V and 5 bases at J, with 10 bases between. As DNA, the CDR3 is TGTGCCATCAGTTTAGGGAAGGACGAGCAGTACTTC. It is translated as CAISLGKDEQYF.

Here the CDR3 reads CASSSRQFNEQFF. CDR3 in DNA: TGTGCCAGCAGCTCACGACAGTTCAATGAGCAGTTCTTC. The chain couples TRBV7-8 to TRBJ2-1, with D tentatively TRBD1 (5 bases). Trimming took 4 bases from V and 6 from J, leaving 10 bases between them. This CDR3 contains 13 residues. Germline loops: CDR1 SGHVS, CDR2 FQNEAQ.

The V gene is TRBV3-1, the J gene TRBJ2-3, with 7 bases that match TRBD2. The CDR3 is 17 residues long. CDR1 and CDR2 from the germline V gene are LGHDT and YNNKEL (reference sequence). J gave up 2 bases and V 5 bases, and 13 bases lay outside the gene matches. This CDR3 reads CASSEGASGEFTDTQYF. CDR3 in DNA: TGTGCCAGCAGCGAAGGAGCCAGCGGGGAATTCACAGATACGCAGTATTTT.

This clonotype was detected a few times. This chain connects TRBV4-1 to TRBJ1-1; tentatively, D is TRBD1 (5 bases). The V gene's germline CDR1 is MGHRA and CDR2 YSYEKL. This CDR3 comprises 14 residues. Trimming removed 5 bases from V and 1 base from J, with 11 bases in between. This CDR3 reads CASSKGPKNTEAFF. The CDR3 coding sequence is TGCGCCAGCAGCAAGGGGCCGAAGAACACTGAAGCTTTCTTT.

In this sample, this clonotype turned up a few times. The chain combines TRBV13 with TRBJ1-4; D unclear. CDR3 length: 14 amino acids. V gave up 4 bases and J gave up 7 bases, with 13 bases separating them. CDR1 and CDR2 from the germline V gene are PRHDT and FYEKMQ (reference sequence). This CDR3 is CASSSGPEGEKLFF. The CDR3 nucleotides read TGTGCCAGCAGCTCCGGGCCCGAGGGTGAAAAACTGTTTTTT.

This clonotype was recorded only once. The chain joins TRBV7-9 to TRBJ1-1, with D possibly matching TRBD1 (6 bases). The germline V gene encodes CDR1 SEHNR and CDR2 FQNEAQ (reference sequence). CDR3 length: 15 amino acids. Trimming removed 4 bases from V and 4 bases from J, with 16 bases in between. CDR3 sequence: CASSSSGGGTTEAFF. The DNA of the CDR3 is TGTGCCAGCAGCTCTAGTGGGGGGGGCACCACTGAAGCTTTCTTT.

The chain uses TRBV29-1 and TRBJ1-5, with TRBD1 matching over 8 bases. The V gene end was trimmed by 4 bases and the J gene end by 2 bases; junction bases not matched to a gene: 4. The germline V gene encodes CDR1 SQVTM and CDR2 ANQGSEA. The CDR3 consists of 14 residues. Here the CDR3 reads CSVAGGSGNQPQHF. DNA of the CDR3: TGCAGCGTTGCAGGGGGCTCTGGCAATCAGCCCCAGCATTTT.

The CDR3 nucleotides read TGTGCCACCAGCAGAGATGGGATCTTCACAGATACGCAGTATTTT. Amino acids: CATSRDGIFTDTQYF. V is TRBV15 and J is TRBJ2-3; D remains unclear. Between the trimmed V and J ends, which lost 0 bases and 2 bases, there was a span of 9 bases. The V gene's germline CDR1 is LNHNV and CDR2 YYDKDF (reference sequence). CDR3 size: 15 residues. Together with reference TRBV15 and TRBJ2-3, the CDR3 gives the full variable domain: DAMVIQNPRYQVTQFGKPVTLSCSQTLNHNVMYWYQQKSSQAPKLLFHYYDKDFNNEADTPDNFQSRRPNTSFCFLDIRSPGLGDTAMYLCATSRDGIFTDTQYFGPGTRLTVL.

The sample holds a few counts of this clonotype. The chain is built from TRBV7-2 and TRBJ2-1; D is undetermined. The CDR3 is 15 amino acids. Per germline, CDR1 SGHTA and CDR2 FQGNSA. V lost 3 bases and J lost 0, with 9 bases in between. The CDR3 DNA sequence: TGTGCCAGCAGCTTGGACCCGAGCTCCTACAATGAGCAGTTCTTC. Translating it yields CASSLDPSSYNEQFF. Variable domain in full (rest from reference TRBV7-2 and TRBJ2-1): GAGVSQSPSNKVTEKGKDVELRCDPISGHTALYWYRQSLGQGLEFLIYFQGNSAPDKSGLPSDRFSAERTGGSVSTLTIQRTQQEDSAVYLCASSLDPSSYNEQFFGPGTRLTVL.

The chain carries TRBV12-3 or TRBV12-4 and TRBJ2-1; D may correspond to TRBD1 or TRBD2 (7 bases each). This CDR3 contains 15 residues. With 6 bases removed from V and 4 bases from J, the gap between germline ends came to 16 bases. CDR3 loop: CASSLIQGGYNEQFF. In DNA form, the CDR3 reads TGTGCCAGCAGCCTAATTCAGGGGGGGTACAATGAGCAGTTCTTC.

This clonotype was counted once. Given the absence of the conserved phenylalanine or tryptophan at the CDR3 end, a read error is likely. The chain combines TRBV20-1 with TRBJ2-7; unclear D gene. CDR3 length equals 14 residues. In germline, CDR1 is DFQATT, CDR2 SNEGSKA (reference sequence). The germline V and J ends were trimmed by 3 bases and 2 bases, with 14 bases remaining between them. CDR3 in DNA: TGCAGTGCTAGGGGCGGACCATCTACCTACGAGCAGTACTCC. Protein: CSARGGPSTYEQYS.

This rearrangement joins TRBV6-6 to TRBJ1-3; D might be TRBD1 (5 bases). Germline assignment: CDR1 MNHNY and CDR2 SVGAGI (reference sequence). Trimming removed 2 bases from V and 8 bases from J, with 13 bases in between. The CDR3 spans 14 residues. The CDR3 coding sequence is TGTGCCAGCAGTTACGGGGACCGAGGGGACACCATATATTTT. It is translated as CASSYGDRGDTIYF.

This clonotype occurred a few times. The V call is TRBV7-9, the J call TRBJ1-4; D is uncertain. Per germline, CDR1 SEHNR and CDR2 FQNEAQ (reference sequence). V dropped 1 base and J dropped 7 bases, with 16 bases sitting between them. CDR3 length: 16 amino acids. As DNA, the CDR3 is TGTGCCAGCAGCTTAGGCGCATGGGGTCGGGCTGAAAAACTGTTTTTT. This gives the protein CASSLGAWGRAEKLFF.

V is TRBV5-6 and J is TRBJ1-6; no firm D call. There are 13 residues in the CDR3. Trimming left V 0 bases short and J 11 bases short, with 9 bases between. CDR1 SGHDT and CDR2 YYEEEE come from the germline V gene. CDR3 nucleotide sequence: TGTGCCAGCAGCTTGGCGTCCGGAGCACCCCTCCACTTT. Protein: CASSLASGAPLHF.

This clonotype was recorded only once. The chain recombines TRBV29-1 with TRBJ1-3; 11 bases fit TRBD1. The CDR3 consists of 14 residues. CDR1 and CDR2 from the germline V gene are SQVTM and ANQGSEA. The junction had 5 bases not matched to a gene; V was cut back by 6 bases and J by 4 bases. The CDR3 protein is CSVGQGAWGNTIYF. Here the CDR3 DNA reads TGCAGCGTAGGACAGGGGGCATGGGGAAACACCATATATTTT.